Shown below are 8 T cell receptor beta chains from a single sample sequenced in a study of blood T cell repertoires in COVID-19. The table came from immunoSEQ multiplex PCR; TCRdb's copy has only in-frame clones and leaves some out. The sample has about 130,000 clones; about four fifths are singletons. The specimen was peripheral blood. These receptor sequences come from a man aged 60-69 years with acute or convalescent COVID-19.

The CDR3: CASRPRQGANYEQYF. As DNA, the CDR3 is TGTGCCAGCAGACCCCGACAGGGGGCCAACTACGAGCAGTACTTC. The genes are TRBV3-1 (or the pseudogene TRBV3-2) and TRBJ2-7, with 10 bases that match TRBD1. V dropped 6 bases and J dropped 3; count of bases not matched to a gene: 8. This CDR3 spans 15 amino acids. Germline CDR1 LGHDT, CDR2 YNNKEL (reference sequence).

V and J are TRBV9 and TRBJ2-1; 7 bases match TRBD2. Germline V gives CDR1 SGDLS, CDR2 YYNGEE. The CDR3 length is 14 residues. V lost 2 bases to trimming and J lost 7 bases; unmatched junction nucleotides: 6. CDR3 in amino acids: CASSVRPGGNEQFF. The CDR3 nucleotides are TGTGCCAGCAGCGTCCGACCCGGGGGGAATGAGCAGTTCTTC.

In DNA, the CDR3 is TGTGCCAGCAGCTCCGGACTAGCGGGGCCCTACGAGCAGTACTTC. Protein product: CASSSGLAGPYEQYF. This chain uses TRBV2 with TRBJ2-7; TRBD2 matches at 12 bases. Germline loops: CDR1 SNHLY, CDR2 FYNNEI. The J segment lost 2 bases and the V segment lost 6 bases, leaving 5 bases of the junction unmatched. The CDR3 consists of 15 residues. The whole variable domain, filled in from reference TRBV2 and TRBJ2-7, reads EPEVTQTPSHQVTQMGQEVILRCVPISNHLYFYWYRQILGQKVEFLVSFYNNEISEKSEIFDDQFSVERPDGSNFTLKIRSTKLEDSAMYFCASSSGLAGPYEQYFGPGTRLTVT.

Only one count was recorded for this clone. At the DNA level, this CDR3 is encoded by other sequences in the same sample as well. V is TRBV27 and J is TRBJ1-2; D is undetermined. Germline values: CDR1 MNHEY, CDR2 SMNVEV (reference sequence). V was shortened by 2 bases and J by 8 bases, with 12 bases between the two germline ends. This CDR3 spans 13 amino acids. The CDR3 here is CASSLRGIYGYTF. CDR3 bases: TGTGCCAGCAGTTTACGGGGAATTTACGGCTACACCTTC.

V and J are TRBV18 and TRBJ2-5; D remains unclear. CDR1 KGHSH and CDR2 LQKENI come from the germline V gene. V was shortened by 2 bases and J by 5 bases, with 6 bases between the two germline ends. The CDR3 spans 12 residues. The CDR3 bases are TGTGCCAGCTCACCAACGAGGGAGACCCAGTACTTC. Protein product: CASSPTRETQYF.

V and J are TRBV19 and TRBJ1-2; TRBD1 matches at 7 bases. The CDR3 sequence is 14 residues long. The germline gives CDR1 LNHDA, CDR2 SQIVND (reference sequence). V lost 6 bases, J lost 4 bases, and 8 bases stayed unmatched. This CDR3 is CASRLFGQVYGYTF. Written as DNA, the CDR3 is TGTGCCAGTAGACTTTTCGGACAGGTCTATGGCTACACCTTC. Variable domain in full (rest from reference TRBV19 and TRBJ1-2): DGGITQSPKYLFRKEGQNVTLSCEQNLNHDAMYWYRQDPGQGLRLIYYSQIVNDFQKGDIAEGYSVSREKKESFPLTVTSAQKNPTAFYLCASRLFGQVYGYTFGSGTRLTVV.

V usage is TRBV18 and J usage is TRBJ1-1, with D possibly being TRBD1 (5 bases). V was cut by 5 bases and J by 4 bases, with 14 bases left in between. Germline lookup yields CDR1 KGHSH and CDR2 LQKENI. The CDR3 runs to 14 residues. CDR3 loop: CASSRGFGATEAFF. In DNA, the CDR3 is TGTGCCAGCTCAAGAGGATTTGGGGCCACTGAAGCTTTCTTT.

The gene calls are TRBV3-1 (or the pseudogene TRBV3-2) and TRBJ2-1; weak D call: TRBD2 (5 bases). The CDR3 is 14 amino acids. CDR1 is LGHDT, CDR2 YNNKEL, per germline (reference sequence). V was pared by 0 bases and J by 9 bases, with 12 bases between. CDR3: CASSQDYRRGEQFF. The DNA of the CDR3 is TGTGCCAGCAGCCAAGACTACCGACGGGGTGAGCAGTTCTTC.